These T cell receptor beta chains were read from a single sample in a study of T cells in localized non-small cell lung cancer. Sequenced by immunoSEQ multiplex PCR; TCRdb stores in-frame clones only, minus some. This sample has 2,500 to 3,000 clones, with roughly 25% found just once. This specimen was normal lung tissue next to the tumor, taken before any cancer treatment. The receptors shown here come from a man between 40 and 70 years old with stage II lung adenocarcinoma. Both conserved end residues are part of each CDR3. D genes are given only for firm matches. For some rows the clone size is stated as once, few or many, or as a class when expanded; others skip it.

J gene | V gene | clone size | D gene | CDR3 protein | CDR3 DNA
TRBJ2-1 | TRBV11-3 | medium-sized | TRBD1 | CASSLGTGAEEQFF | TGTGCCAGCAGCTTAGGGACAGGGGCTGAGGAGCAGTTCTTC
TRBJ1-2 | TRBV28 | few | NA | CASSPGDGGLYGYTF | TGTGCCAGCAGTCCAGGTGATGGCGGGCTCTATGGCTACACCTTC
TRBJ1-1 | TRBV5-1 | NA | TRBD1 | CASGGQGAQNTEAFF | TGCGCCAGCGGGGGACAGGGGGCTCAGAACACTGAAGCTTTCTTT
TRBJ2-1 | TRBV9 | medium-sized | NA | CASTVRAGMREQFF | TGTGCCAGCACAGTCCGGGCAGGGATGCGGGAGCAGTTCTTC
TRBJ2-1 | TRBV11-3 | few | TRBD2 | CASSLVAGGPHNEQFF | TGTGCCAGCAGCCTCGTAGCGGGGGGGCCGCACAATGAGCAGTTCTTC
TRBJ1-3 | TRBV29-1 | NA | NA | CSVNSRASGNTIYF | TGCAGCGTGAACTCCAGGGCCTCTGGAAACACCATATATTTT
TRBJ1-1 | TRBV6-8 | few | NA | CASSRQPNTEAFF | TGTGCCAGCAGTAGGCAGCCGAACACTGAAGCTTTCTTT
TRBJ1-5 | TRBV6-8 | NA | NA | CASSFLGQPQHF | TGTGCCAGCAGTTTTTTAGGTCAGCCCCAGCATTTT
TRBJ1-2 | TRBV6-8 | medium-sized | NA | CASGPTGNYGYTF | TGTGCCAGCGGGCCTACAGGGAACTATGGCTACACCTTC
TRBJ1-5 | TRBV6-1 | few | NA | CASSEVWGGNQPQHF | TGTGCCAGCAGTGAAGTCTGGGGTGGCAATCAGCCCCAGCATTTT
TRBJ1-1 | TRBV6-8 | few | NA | CASRGVSNGNTEAFF | TGTGCCAGCAGGGGGGTCTCCAACGGGAACACTGAAGCTTTCTTT
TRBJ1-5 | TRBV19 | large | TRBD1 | CASSLDWTGWGQPQHF | TGTGCCAGTAGCCTCGACTGGACAGGGTGGGGACAGCCCCAGCATTTT
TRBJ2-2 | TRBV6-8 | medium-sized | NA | CASRVSGQGTGELFF | TGTGCCAGCAGAGTGTCGGGACAAGGCACCGGGGAGCTGTTTTTT
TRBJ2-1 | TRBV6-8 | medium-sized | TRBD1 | CASSPAPDRDEQFF | TGTGCCAGCAGTCCCGCCCCAGACAGGGATGAGCAGTTCTTC